The source of this T cell receptor beta chain is a study of shared clonotypes between healthy human individuals. Notes on the study in general: Collection of samples was limited to blood; tissue repertoires likely differ. Sharing across four donors was highest in naive CD4 (around 5%) and lowest in memory CD8 (roughly 0.4%).

Free of recent acute infections or vaccinations, the donors were healthy HIV-negative adults. V was shortened by 5 bases and J by 9 bases, with 20 bases between the two germline ends. Germline-derived CDR1 and CDR2 are SGHTA and FQGNSA. This CDR3 spans 15 amino acids. The assay was immunoSEQ multiplex PCR, and TCRdb's table has in-frame clones only and misses some. The data hold 1,100,000 or so clones, with roughly 74% observed a single time. About this clone itself: The antigen remains unidentified.

The sequence was obtained from a man aged 18 to 29 in good health. Some clones in this sample may be carry-over from other donors' samples. The J gene is TRBJ2-1, the V gene TRBV7-2, with D perhaps matching TRBD1 or TRBD2 (5 bases each). Sample: memory CD4+ T cells from PBMCs. The sample's subset: CD45RA-negative fraction. CDR3 in DNA: TGTGCCAGCAGCCAGCCCGCCGGGACCAGAGGTGAGCAGTTCTTC. Encoded protein: CASSQPAGTRGEQFF.